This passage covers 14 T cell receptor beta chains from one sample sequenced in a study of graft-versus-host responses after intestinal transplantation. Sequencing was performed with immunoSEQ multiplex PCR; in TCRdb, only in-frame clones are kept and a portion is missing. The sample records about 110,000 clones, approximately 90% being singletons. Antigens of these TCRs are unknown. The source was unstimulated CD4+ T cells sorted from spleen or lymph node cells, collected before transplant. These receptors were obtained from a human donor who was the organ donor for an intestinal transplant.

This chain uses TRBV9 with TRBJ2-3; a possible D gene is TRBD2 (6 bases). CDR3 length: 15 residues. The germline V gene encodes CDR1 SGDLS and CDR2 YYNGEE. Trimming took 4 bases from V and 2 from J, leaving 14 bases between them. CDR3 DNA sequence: TGTGCCAGCAGCCCCCGGGACTTCTACACAGATACGCAGTATTTT. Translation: CASSPRDFYTDTQYF.

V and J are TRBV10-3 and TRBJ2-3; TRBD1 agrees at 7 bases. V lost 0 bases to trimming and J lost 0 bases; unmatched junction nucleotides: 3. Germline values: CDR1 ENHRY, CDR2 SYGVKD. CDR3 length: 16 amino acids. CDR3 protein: CAISESKTGSTDTQYF. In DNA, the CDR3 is TGTGCCATCAGTGAGTCGAAGACAGGGAGCACAGATACGCAGTATTTT.

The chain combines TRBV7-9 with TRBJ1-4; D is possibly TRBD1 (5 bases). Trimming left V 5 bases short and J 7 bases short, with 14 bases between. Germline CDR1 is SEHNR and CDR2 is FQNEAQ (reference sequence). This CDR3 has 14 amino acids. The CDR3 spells CASSPWGEGEKLFF. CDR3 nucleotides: TGTGCCAGCAGCCCATGGGGCGAGGGTGAAAAACTGTTTTTT.

In DNA, the CDR3 is TGTGCCAGCTCACAGGGACAGGTTGGAGATACGCAGTATTTT. As protein: CASSQGQVGDTQYF. V usage is TRBV18 and J usage is TRBJ2-3; 8 nucleotides line up with TRBD1. The trim removed 4 bases at V and 5 bases at J, leaving 5 bases unmatched. Germline loops: CDR1 KGHSH, CDR2 LQKENI. The length of the CDR3 is 14 residues.

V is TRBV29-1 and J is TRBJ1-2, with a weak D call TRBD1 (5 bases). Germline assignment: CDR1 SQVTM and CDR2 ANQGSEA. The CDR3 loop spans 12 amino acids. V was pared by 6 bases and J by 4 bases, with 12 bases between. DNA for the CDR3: TGCAGCGTCCTGACAGAAAGCTATGGCTACACCTTC. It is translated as CSVLTESYGYTF.

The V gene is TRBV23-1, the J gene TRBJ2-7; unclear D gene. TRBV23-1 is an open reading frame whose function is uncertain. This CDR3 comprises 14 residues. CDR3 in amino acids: CASLVLVVSYEQYF. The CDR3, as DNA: TGCGCAAGCCTCGTCTTGGTTGTATCCTACGAGCAGTACTTC.

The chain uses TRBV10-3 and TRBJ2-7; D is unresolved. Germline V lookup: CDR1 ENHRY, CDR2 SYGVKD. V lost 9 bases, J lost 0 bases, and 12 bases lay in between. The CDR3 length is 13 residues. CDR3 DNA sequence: TGTGCCATTCGCTCTTCACCCTCCTACGAGCAGTACTTC. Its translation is CAIRSSPSYEQYF.

The CDR3 loop is CASSRRSGGIQETQYF. CDR3 nucleotide sequence: TGTGCCAGCAGCCGACGGAGTGGGGGGATCCAAGAGACCCAGTACTTC. The V and J genes are TRBV7-3 and TRBJ2-5, with D possibly TRBD2 on 6 matching bases. CDR3 size: 16 residues. The V end was cut by 5 bases, the J end by 1 base, with 17 bases between. The germline gives CDR1 SGHTA, CDR2 FQGTGA.

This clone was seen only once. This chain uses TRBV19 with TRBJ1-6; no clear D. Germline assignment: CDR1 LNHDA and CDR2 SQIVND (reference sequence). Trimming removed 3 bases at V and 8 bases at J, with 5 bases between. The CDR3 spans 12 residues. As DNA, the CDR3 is TGTGCCAGTAGTATTAGCGATTCACCCCTCCACTTT. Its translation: CASSISDSPLHF.

This CDR3 is CASSLGPASVYEQYF. DNA for the CDR3: TGTGCCAGCAGCTTAGGGCCAGCGAGCGTCTACGAGCAGTACTTC. The chain has TRBV7-2 and TRBJ2-5; D uncertain. The J call may be mistaken, given a closer DNA end match to TRBJ2-7. CDR1 is SGHTA, CDR2 FQGNSA, per germline. This CDR3 is built from 15 residues.

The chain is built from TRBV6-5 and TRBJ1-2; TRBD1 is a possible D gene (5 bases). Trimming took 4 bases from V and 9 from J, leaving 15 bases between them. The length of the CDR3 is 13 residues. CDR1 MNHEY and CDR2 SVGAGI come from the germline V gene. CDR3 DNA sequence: TGTGCCAGCAGTTTCTCGCAGGGTTGGAGCTACACCTTC. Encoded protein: CASSFSQGWSYTF.

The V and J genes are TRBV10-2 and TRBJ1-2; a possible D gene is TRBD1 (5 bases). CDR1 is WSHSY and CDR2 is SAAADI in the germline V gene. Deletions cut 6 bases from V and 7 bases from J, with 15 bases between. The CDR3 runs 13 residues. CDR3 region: CASSPEGWSGYTF. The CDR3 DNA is TGCGCCAGCAGCCCTGAGGGGTGGAGTGGCTACACCTTC.

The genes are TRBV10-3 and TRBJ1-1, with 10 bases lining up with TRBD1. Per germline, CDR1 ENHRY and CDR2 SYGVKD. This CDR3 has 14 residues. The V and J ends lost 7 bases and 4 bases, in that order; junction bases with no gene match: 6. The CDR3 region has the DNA TGTGCCATCACGCAGACAGGGGGCGGCACTGAAGCTTTCTTT. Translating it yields CAITQTGGGTEAFF.

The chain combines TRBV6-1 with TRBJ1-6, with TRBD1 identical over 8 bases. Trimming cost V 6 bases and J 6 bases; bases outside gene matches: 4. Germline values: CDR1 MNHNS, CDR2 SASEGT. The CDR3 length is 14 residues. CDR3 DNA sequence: TGTGCCAGCAGCCCAGGGGGCGGTAATTCACCCCTCCACTTT. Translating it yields CASSPGGGNSPLHF.